This T cell receptor beta chain is from a study of PD-L1 blockade in urothelial cancer. Study details: The year 2014 saw patients start atezolizumab, 1,200 mg intravenously every 3 weeks.

This clone was seen once. The antigen is not known. CDR3 size: 18 residues. Using immunoSEQ multiplex PCR, the repertoire was profiled, and TCRdb retains in-frame clones only, with some absent. The sample holds about 43,000 clones; around 88% are singletons and the top ten take around 3.9%. Enrolled patients showed locally advanced or metastatic urothelial carcinoma. Study-wide findings and caveats: Below-median pretreatment blood TCR clonality was associated with improved progression-free and overall survival.

This rearrangement joins TRBV12-2 to TRBJ2-1; the D call TRBD2 from the table was never checked on the DNA. TRBV12-2 is labeled a pseudogene. The clonotype originates from a man at least 80 years old with urothelial cancer. The material sequenced was PBMCs, taken around atezolizumab (anti-PD-L1) treatment. The DNA of the CDR3 is TGTGCAAGTCGGACCGGGGGTGGCCGGCTGTGGGACTACAATGAGCAGTTCTTC. Translating it yields CASRTGGGRLWDYNEQFF.